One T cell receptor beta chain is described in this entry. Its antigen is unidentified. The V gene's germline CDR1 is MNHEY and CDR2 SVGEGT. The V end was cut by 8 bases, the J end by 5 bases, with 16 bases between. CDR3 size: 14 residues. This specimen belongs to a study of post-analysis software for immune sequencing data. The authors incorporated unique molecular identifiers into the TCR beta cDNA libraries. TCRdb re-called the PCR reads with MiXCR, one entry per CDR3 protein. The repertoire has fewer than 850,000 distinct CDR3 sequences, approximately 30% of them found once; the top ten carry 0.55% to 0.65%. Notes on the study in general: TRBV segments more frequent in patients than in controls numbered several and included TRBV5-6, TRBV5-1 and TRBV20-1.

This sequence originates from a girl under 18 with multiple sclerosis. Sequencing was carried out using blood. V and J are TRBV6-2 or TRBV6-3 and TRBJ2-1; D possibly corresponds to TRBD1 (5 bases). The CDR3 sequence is CASVSRGRNNEQFF. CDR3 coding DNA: TGTGCCAGCGTAAGTAGGGGAAGAAACAATGAGCAGTTCTTC.